Presented here are 30 T cell receptor beta chains from one specimen sequenced in a study of blood T cells in healthy people across ages. Together with a sample-barcoded 5' primer, a J-beta primer mix was included in a second PCR lasting about 6 to 11 cycles. MiXCR, applied by TCRdb to the 5' RACE reads, yields one record per CDR3 protein. The sample comprises roughly 730,000 distinct CDR3 sequences, roughly three fifths of which are singletons, and about a quarter rests with the top ten. Material: blood. Receptors originate from a man between 40 and 49 years old in good health.

In DNA form, the CDR3 reads TGTGCCAGCAGGGCCGGGACATCTAACGAGCAGTACTTC. As protein: CASRAGTSNEQYF. The chain employs TRBV2 and TRBJ2-7; maybe TRBD1 (6 bases). Trimming cost V 6 bases and J 5 bases, with 14 bases left between them. This CDR3 has 13 amino acids. Germline V CDR1 and CDR2: SNHLY, FYNNEI.

This sequence joins TRBV3-1 and TRBJ1-1; D remains ambiguous. Germline V gene data show CDR1 as LGHDT and CDR2 as YNNKEL (reference sequence). The CDR3 sequence is 17 residues long. V shed 5 bases and J shed 5 bases, with 24 bases lying between them. The CDR3 DNA reads as TGTGCCAGCAGCTCTAGCCTAGCCGGACGGAAAGGGACTGAAGCTTTCTTT. It yields the protein CASSSSLAGRKGTEAFF.

The chain couples TRBV2 to TRBJ2-7, with a tentative D call TRBD2 (6 bases). V was shortened by 8 bases and J by 2 bases, with 13 bases between the two germline ends. The germline V gene encodes CDR1 SNHLY and CDR2 FYNNEI. CDR3 length: 13 residues. The CDR3 DNA reads as TGTGCCAGCCCGTACCGGAGGGCCTACGAGCAGTACTTC. Translation gives CASPYRRAYEQYF.

The chain couples TRBV20-1 to TRBJ2-5; D may be TRBD1 (5 bases). Per the germline V gene, CDR1 is DFQATT and CDR2 is SNEGSKA (reference sequence). The CDR3 has 18 residues. Deletions cut 0 bases from V and 5 bases from J, with 25 bases between. Here the CDR3 DNA reads TGCAGTGCTAGAGATCAGGGCACGTCGGCAAGGGCTGAGGAGACCCAGTACTTC. This translates into CSARDQGTSARAEETQYF.

The chain combines TRBV28 with TRBJ1-2; 8 bases line up with TRBD1. The CDR3 runs 15 residues. The V gene end was trimmed by 11 bases and the J gene end by 4 bases; junction bases not matched to a gene: 15. Germline V gives CDR1 MDHEN, CDR2 SYDVKM. The CDR3 coding sequence is TGTGCCGGCAAACCAGGGGGCCAGGAAGGCTATGGCTACACCTTC. Protein sequence: CAGKPGGQEGYGYTF.

In its sample, this clonotype was seen a few times. V is TRBV6-5 and J is TRBJ2-1; D gene unclear. The CDR3 is 16 amino acids. V was trimmed by 7 bases and J by 4 bases, leaving 20 bases between them. Germline loops: CDR1 MNHEY, CDR2 SVGAGI. The DNA of the CDR3 is TGTGCCAGCAAAATTGGCCCAAGACACGGATACAATGAGCAGTTCTTC. This sequence encodes CASKIGPRHGYNEQFF.

The chain links TRBV6-6 to TRBJ1-2; the match to TRBD1 covers 7 bases. After removal of 2 bases from V and 1 base from J, the junction contained 1 base not matched to a gene. From germline, CDR1 is MNHNY and CDR2 SVGAGI (reference sequence). The CDR3 length is 14 residues. The CDR3 sequence: CASSYTGDNYGYTF. The CDR3 nucleotides are TGTGCCAGCAGTTACACAGGGGATAACTATGGCTACACCTTC.

Here the CDR3 reads CATGSGRAWDEQFF. In nucleotides, the CDR3 is TGTGCCACCGGGAGCGGGAGGGCCTGGGATGAGCAGTTCTTC. V usage is TRBV24-1 and J usage is TRBJ2-1, with 10 positions matching TRBD2. V lost 9 bases, J lost 8 bases, and 9 bases stayed unmatched. Germline V gene lookup returns CDR1 KGHDR and CDR2 SFDVKD. The CDR3 extends over 14 amino acids.

V usage is TRBV6-1 and J usage is TRBJ2-1, with 7 bases fitting TRBD2. This CDR3 comprises 15 residues. The trim removed 1 base at V and 8 bases at J, leaving 8 bases unmatched. CDR1 is MNHNS and CDR2 is SASEGT in the germline V gene. For the CDR3, the DNA is TGTGCCAGCAGTGAAGAAAGTGGTGGGAGGGATGAGCAGTTCTTC. Protein product: CASSEESGGRDEQFF.

The V gene is TRBV12-3 or TRBV12-4, the J gene TRBJ1-2; 9 bases align to TRBD1. V was clipped by 2 bases and J by 7 bases; unmatched bases: 5. This CDR3 contains 14 residues. The CDR3 DNA sequence: TGTGCCAGCAGTTTATTAGGGACAGGGACTGGCTACACCTTC. Amino acid sequence: CASSLLGTGTGYTF.

The chain links TRBV9 to TRBJ2-1; TRBD1 might be the D (6 bases). The last part of the DNA fits TRBJ2-7 better; the J call may be wrong. The CDR3 extends over 12 amino acids. Germline V gene data show CDR1 as SGDLS and CDR2 as YYNGEE. In DNA form, the CDR3 reads TGTGCCAGCGGGGGCAATTACAATGAGCAGTACTTC. This encodes CASGGNYNEQYF.

As to this clonotype: This may be a read error: a much more frequent sequence differs by one nucleotide. Written as DNA, the CDR3 is TGTGCCAGCAGTTGGGCCCAGCCAGCAGATACGCAGTATTTT. This encodes CASSWAQPADTQYF. The chain recombines TRBV6-2 or TRBV6-3 with TRBJ2-3, with D unclear. Trimming cost V 4 bases and J 4 bases, with 12 bases left between them. The germline gives CDR1 MNHEY, CDR2 SVGEGT. The CDR3 is made up of 14 amino acids.

This chain connects TRBV11-3 to TRBJ1-1, with TRBD1 identical over 7 bases. V trimming: 5 bases; J trimming: 2 bases; junction bases outside the gene matches: 8. Germline CDR1 and CDR2: SGHNT and YENEEA. The CDR3 is 15 amino acids. CDR3 DNA: TGTGCCAGCAGCGCTCGGACAGGACCCAACACTGAAGCTTTCTTT. Protein: CASSARTGPNTEAFF.

This clonotype was observed a few times. The chain couples TRBV7-9 to TRBJ2-4, with 9 bases lining up with TRBD1. CDR3 length: 19 residues. Looked up from germline, CDR1 is SEHNR and CDR2 is FQNEAQ (reference sequence). Trimming removed 5 bases from V and 0 bases from J; junction bases left unmatched: 14. CDR3 sequence (DNA): TGTGCCAGCAGCCGCCGGGACAGGGAGGAACGCGGAGCCAAAAACATTCAGTACTTC. This translates into CASSRRDREERGAKNIQYF.

The chain combines TRBV9 with TRBJ2-5; 11 nucleotides match TRBD2. Germline assignment: CDR1 SGDLS and CDR2 YYNGEE. J was trimmed by 2 bases and V by 3 bases; bases with no gene match: 6. This CDR3 comprises 16 residues. The CDR3 reads CASSGRLAGGQETQYF. The CDR3 DNA is TGTGCCAGCAGCGGGAGGCTAGCGGGGGGTCAAGAGACCCAGTACTTC.

This clonotype was observed a few times. V is TRBV20-1 and J is TRBJ2-1; D not certain. The V gene lost 3 bases and the J gene lost 7 bases, with 16 bases spanning the gap. The length of the CDR3 is 14 residues. Germline V gene data show CDR1 as DFQATT and CDR2 as SNEGSKA (reference sequence). The CDR3 loop reads CSASGLVSWNEQFF. The CDR3 nucleotides read TGCAGTGCTAGTGGGCTAGTCTCTTGGAATGAGCAGTTCTTC.

The chain is built from TRBV25-1 and TRBJ1-2, with D perhaps matching TRBD1 (5 bases). Trimming removed 1 base from V and 7 bases from J, with 13 bases in between. Per the germline V gene, CDR1 is MGHDK and CDR2 is SYGVNS. The CDR3 runs 14 residues. The CDR3 loop reads CASSEFQGRSGYTF. In nucleotides, the CDR3 is TGTGCCAGCAGTGAATTCCAGGGTCGGAGTGGCTACACCTTC.

This clonotype was recorded at least ten times. The chain has TRBV12-3 or TRBV12-4 and TRBJ2-5, with TRBD2 identical over 8 bases. The CDR3 consists of 14 residues. With V trimmed by 6 bases and J by 4 bases, 7 bases remained unmatched. CDR3 protein: CASSPSGRGETQYF. The CDR3 DNA is TGTGCCAGCAGCCCCAGCGGGAGAGGAGAGACCCAGTACTTC.

This rearrangement joins TRBV20-1 to TRBJ2-3; D uncertain. Trimming cost V 0 bases and J 0 bases, with 7 bases left between them. The CDR3 contains 14 residues. The V gene's germline CDR1 is DFQATT and CDR2 SNEGSKA (reference sequence). The CDR3, as DNA: TGCAGTGCTAGAGAGAGCTTCAGCACAGATACGCAGTATTTT. The encoded protein is CSARESFSTDTQYF.

Only a few counts were recorded for this clonotype. The chain couples TRBV10-3 to TRBJ2-5, with 8 bases identical to TRBD2. J gave up 5 bases and V 6 bases, and 5 bases lay outside the gene matches. This CDR3 comprises 13 residues. CDR1 is ENHRY, CDR2 SYGVKD, per germline. The CDR3 DNA reads as TGTGCCATCAGCGGACTAGCAGGGGAGACCCAGTACTTC. Translating it yields CAISGLAGETQYF.

This chain connects TRBV2 to TRBJ1-2; unclear D gene. V was trimmed by 1 base and J by 0 bases, leaving 12 bases between them. Germline assignment: CDR1 SNHLY and CDR2 FYNNEI. The CDR3 loop spans 16 amino acids. CDR3: CASSEGAVGANYGYTF. In DNA, the CDR3 is TGTGCCAGCAGTGAAGGGGCTGTGGGAGCTAACTATGGCTACACCTTC.

This clonotype was seen just once. V and J are TRBV20-1 and TRBJ2-3; 7 bases are a match to TRBD2. CDR3 length: 16 amino acids. V shed 1 base, J shed 4 bases, and the junction held 11 bases outside the gene matches. Germline loops: CDR1 DFQATT, CDR2 SNEGSKA (reference sequence). CDR3 DNA: TGCAGTGCTAGAGTGTTGTCGGGGGGTTCGGCAGATACGCAGTATTTT. Amino acid sequence: CSARVLSGGSADTQYF.

The table lists this clonotype with a few counts. The chain uses TRBV9 and TRBJ2-7, with 9 bases fitting TRBD1. V was clipped by 0 bases and J by 1 base; unmatched bases: 2. The CDR3 has 15 residues. CDR1 is SGDLS, CDR2 YYNGEE, per germline. The CDR3 nucleotides are TGTGCCAGCAGCGTAGATGGGACAGGGTCCTACGAGCAGTACTTC. This sequence encodes CASSVDGTGSYEQYF.

V gene TRBV12-3 or TRBV12-4 combines with J gene TRBJ2-6, with TRBD1 identical over 8 bases. The CDR3 is 20 residues long. V lost 3 bases to trimming and J lost 1 base; unmatched junction nucleotides: 14. The CDR3 coding sequence is TGTGCCAGCAGTTTCGAAGGACAGGGCGGAAAGTCTTCTGGGGCCAACGTCCTGACTTTC. Amino acid sequence: CASSFEGQGGKSSGANVLTF.

V usage is TRBV27 and J usage is TRBJ2-3; TRBD1 might be the D (5 bases). The CDR3 consists of 15 residues. CDR1 and CDR2 (germline): MNHEY, SMNVEV (reference sequence). Between the trimmed V and J ends, which lost 3 bases and 0 bases, there was a span of 10 bases. The CDR3 here is CASSFSQASTDTQYF. The CDR3 DNA reads TGTGCCAGCAGTTTCTCACAGGCTAGCACAGATACGCAGTATTTT.

The V and J genes are TRBV27 and TRBJ2-7; no reliable D call. CDR3 length: 18 amino acids. Germline CDR1 reads MNHEY; CDR2 reads SMNVEV (reference sequence). With 4 bases removed from V and 0 bases from J, the gap between germline ends came to 22 bases. The CDR3 DNA is TGTGCCAGCAGTTCCTATCACCGGGCCCCAACCCGCTCCTACGAGCAGTACTTC. Protein: CASSSYHRAPTRSYEQYF.

This clonotype occurred once. The rearrangement links TRBV27 to TRBJ2-3; unclear D gene. This CDR3 is built from 15 residues. Germline assignment: CDR1 MNHEY and CDR2 SMNVEV (reference sequence). The V end lost 2 bases, the J end lost 2 bases, and 11 bases lay between the germline ends. CDR3 coding DNA: TGTGCCAGCAGTTTAGAGGACGACAACACAGATACGCAGTATTTT. It specifies CASSLEDDNTDTQYF.

This clonotype was picked up many times. The chain uses TRBV7-9 and TRBJ2-7; the D gene is possibly TRBD1 (6 bases). Trimming shortened V by 4 bases and J by 1 base, and 8 bases separated the two germline ends. CDR3 length: 13 residues. Looked up from germline, CDR1 is SEHNR and CDR2 is FQNEAQ (reference sequence). CDR3 DNA: TGTGCCAGCAGCTCAGGACAGTCCTACGAGCAGTACTTC. This gives the protein CASSSGQSYEQYF.

The chain has TRBV5-1 and TRBJ2-1; 7 nucleotides align to TRBD1. Germline loops: CDR1 SGHRS, CDR2 YFSETQ. V shed 4 bases, J shed 8 bases, and the junction held 6 bases outside the gene matches. The length of the CDR3 is 13 residues. The CDR3 nucleotides are TGCGCCAGCAGCCTTCCGCAGGGGGATGAGCAGTTCTTC. This translates into CASSLPQGDEQFF.

This clonotype was counted a few times. The rearrangement links TRBV29-1 to TRBJ2-5, with TRBD2 matching over 10 bases. V shed 4 bases, J shed 5 bases, and the junction held 13 bases outside the gene matches. Germline CDR1 and CDR2: SQVTM and ANQGSEA. CDR3 length: 16 amino acids. CDR3 sequence: CSVGHLSSGSSETQYF. DNA for the CDR3: TGCAGCGTTGGACACCTTTCTAGCGGGAGTTCGGAGACCCAGTACTTC. The complete variable domain, with remaining parts taken from reference TRBV29-1 and TRBJ2-5, reads SAVISQKPSRDICQRGTSLTIQCQVDSQVTMMFWYRQQPGQSLTLIATANQGSEATYESGFVIDKFPISRPNLTFSTLTVSNMSPEDSSIYLCSVGHLSSGSSETQYFGPGTRLLVL.